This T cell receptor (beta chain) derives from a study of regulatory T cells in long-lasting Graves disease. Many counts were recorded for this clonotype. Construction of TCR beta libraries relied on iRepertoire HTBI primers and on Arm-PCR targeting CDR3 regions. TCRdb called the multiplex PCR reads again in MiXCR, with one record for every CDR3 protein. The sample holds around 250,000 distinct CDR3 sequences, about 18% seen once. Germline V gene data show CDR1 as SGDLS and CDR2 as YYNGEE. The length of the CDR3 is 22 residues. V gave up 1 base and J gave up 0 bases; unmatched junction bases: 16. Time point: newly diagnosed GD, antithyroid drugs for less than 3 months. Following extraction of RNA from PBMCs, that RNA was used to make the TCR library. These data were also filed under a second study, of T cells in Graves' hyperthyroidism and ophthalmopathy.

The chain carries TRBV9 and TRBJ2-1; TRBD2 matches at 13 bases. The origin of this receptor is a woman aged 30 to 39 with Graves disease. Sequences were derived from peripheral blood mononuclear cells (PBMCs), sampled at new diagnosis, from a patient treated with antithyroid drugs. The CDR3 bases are TGTGCCAGCAGCGTATCTGCCATACGACTAGCGGGGGGCCACAGCTCCTACAATGAGCAGTTCTTC. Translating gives CASSVSAIRLAGGHSSYNEQFF. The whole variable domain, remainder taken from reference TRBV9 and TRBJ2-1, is DSGVTQTPKHLITATGQRVTLRCSPRSGDLSVYWYQQSLDQGLQFLIQYYNGEERAKGNILERFSAQQFPDLHSELNLSSLELGDSALYFCASSVSAIRLAGGHSSYNEQFFGPGTRLTVL.